The 11 T cell receptor beta chains below all came from one sample that was sequenced in a study of shared clonotypes between healthy human individuals. Clones were sequenced by immunoSEQ multiplex PCR, and TCRdb holds only the in-frame ones, with some missing. The sample shows around 1.1 million clones, 75% to 85% of them seen only once. The sample comprised memory CD4+ T cells from PBMCs. As to subset: CD45RA-negative fraction. The receptors derive from a man in his late teens or twenties in good health. Some clones in this sample may be carry-over from other donors' samples.

The chain couples TRBV7-9 to TRBJ2-7, with D unclear. The CDR3 contains 14 residues. V shed 0 bases and J shed 0 bases, with 6 bases lying between them. The germline V gene has CDR1 SEHNR and CDR2 FQNEAQ (reference sequence). CDR3 coding DNA: TGTGCCAGCAGCTTAGCGTACAGCTCCTACGAGCAGTACTTC. This gives the protein CASSLAYSSYEQYF.

V usage is TRBV2 and J usage is TRBJ2-7; no clear D. V dropped 6 bases and J dropped 3 bases, with 9 bases sitting between them. Germline CDR1 is SNHLY and CDR2 is FYNNEI. CDR3 length: 12 residues. CDR3 DNA: TGTGCCAGCAGGGCCCTCGGCTACGAGCAGTACTTC. Its protein product is CASRALGYEQYF.

The chain has TRBV4-1 and TRBJ2-7, with D tentatively TRBD1 or TRBD2 (5 bases each). CDR3 length equals 17 residues. V shed 5 bases and J shed 0 bases, with 20 bases lying between them. Germline-derived CDR1 and CDR2 are MGHRA and YSYEKL. In DNA form, the CDR3 reads TGCGCCAGCAGCGAAACCGGGGCCCGGGGAAGCTCCTACGAGCAGTACTTC. Translating gives CASSETGARGSSYEQYF.

The V gene is TRBV7-3, the J gene TRBJ2-1; TRBD2 matches at 10 bases. Germline CDR1 and CDR2: SGHTA and FQGTGA. Trimming cost V 5 bases and J 10 bases; bases outside gene matches: 5. This CDR3 is 13 amino acids long. The CDR3 coding sequence is TGTGCCAGCAGCCGGACTAGCGGCCTAGAGCAGTTCTTC. It translates to CASSRTSGLEQFF. The full variable domain, its missing parts supplied by reference TRBV7-3 and TRBJ2-1, is GAGVSQTPSNKVTEKGKYVELRCDPISGHTALYWYRQSLGQGPEFLIYFQGTGAADDSGLPNDRFFAVRPEGSVSTLKIQRTERGDSAVYLCASSRTSGLEQFFGPGTRLTVL.

The chain combines TRBV11-2 with TRBJ2-7; no clear D gene. This CDR3 has 15 amino acids. V lost 6 bases and J 1 base, leaving 16 bases between the germline ends. CDR1 SGHAT and CDR2 FQNNGV come from the germline V gene. The CDR3 sequence is CASRVFGLGSYEQYF. CDR3 DNA: TGTGCCAGCAGGGTATTCGGGCTGGGATCCTACGAGCAGTACTTC. The full variable domain, completed using reference TRBV11-2 and TRBJ2-7, is EAGVAQSPRYKIIEKRQSVAFWCNPISGHATLYWYQQILGQGPKLLIQFQNNGVVDDSQLPKDRFSAERLKGVDSTLKIQPAKLEDSAVYLCASRVFGLGSYEQYFGPGTRLTVT.

This clone was seen ten or more times. This chain connects TRBV4-2 to TRBJ2-5, with D perhaps being TRBD1 or TRBD2 (7 bases each). Germline V CDR1 and CDR2: LGHNA, YNFKEQ. The CDR3 spans 15 residues. V was pared by 9 bases and J by 5 bases, with 22 bases between. Here the CDR3 reads CASSLRDREGETQYF. Here the CDR3 DNA reads TGTGCCAGTTCACTTAGAGACAGGGAGGGCGAGACCCAGTACTTC.

The genes are TRBV18 and TRBJ2-1; the D call may be TRBD1 or TRBD2 (5 bases each). Trimming removed 3 bases at V and 8 bases at J, with 20 bases between. Germline V CDR1 and CDR2: KGHSH, LQKENI. This CDR3 is 16 amino acids long. CDR3 loop: CASSPQRMGMGDEQFF. The CDR3 region has the DNA TGTGCCAGCTCACCCCAGAGGATGGGTATGGGGGATGAGCAGTTCTTC. The complete variable domain, with remaining parts taken from reference TRBV18 and TRBJ2-1, reads NAGVMQNPRHLVRRRGQEARLRCSPMKGHSHVYWYRQLPEEGLKFMVYLQKENIIDESGMPKERFSAEFPKEGPSILRIQQVVRGDSAAYFCASSPQRMGMGDEQFFGPGTRLTVL.

The chain couples TRBV7-9 to TRBJ2-3; 7 nucleotides agree with TRBD1. The junction had 16 bases not matched to a gene; V was cut back by 1 base and J by 6 bases. This CDR3 spans 18 amino acids. CDR1 and CDR2 from the germline V gene are SEHNR and FQNEAQ (reference sequence). Here the CDR3 reads CASSLGRWDSPVGDTQYF. The CDR3 region has the DNA TGTGCCAGCAGCTTAGGTCGGTGGGACAGCCCCGTGGGGGATACGCAGTATTTT.

The rearrangement links TRBV7-3 to TRBJ2-3, with 7 bases aligning to TRBD1. CDR3 size: 14 residues. After removal of 4 bases from V and 2 bases from J, the junction contained 3 bases not matched to a gene. Germline loops: CDR1 SGHTA, CDR2 FQGTGA. The DNA for the CDR3 is TGTGCCAGCAGCTCGACAGGGAACACAGATACGCAGTATTTT. Residues: CASSSTGNTDTQYF.

This chain joins TRBV19 and TRBJ2-1, with 12 positions matching TRBD2. Germline V lookup: CDR1 LNHDA, CDR2 SQIVND (reference sequence). The J segment lost 9 bases and the V segment lost 4 bases, leaving 10 bases of the junction unmatched. CDR3 length: 16 amino acids. The CDR3 DNA reads TGTGCCAGTAGTAGGCCGCGACTAGCGGGAGATGCTGAGCAGTTCTTC. Protein product: CASSRPRLAGDAEQFF.

The chain uses TRBV19 and TRBJ1-1, with 7 bases that match TRBD1. This CDR3 spans 15 amino acids. J lost 3 bases, V lost 7 bases, and 11 bases had no gene match. Germline V gives CDR1 LNHDA, CDR2 SQIVND (reference sequence). CDR3 sequence reads: CASTFAWTGYTEAFF. The CDR3 coding sequence is TGTGCCAGTACTTTCGCCTGGACAGGCTACACTGAAGCTTTCTTT.